This passage covers 14 T cell receptor beta chains from one sample sequenced in a study of OX40 agonist ivuxolimab in advanced cancers. Libraries were prepared by immunoSEQ multiplex PCR; TCRdb keeps only in-frame clonotypes and omits some of them. The sample has 20,000 or so clones, nearly 90% seen once. Sequenced here: CD4+ or CD8+ T cells sorted from blood, sampled in a trial of the OX40 agonist ivuxolimab. These TCRs come from an adult with an advanced solid tumor such as melanoma, head and neck, liver or kidney cancer.

The V call is TRBV30, the J call TRBJ2-7; 13 bases agree with TRBD2. This CDR3 is 14 amino acids long. Germline V gene lookup returns CDR1 GTSNPN and CDR2 SVGIG (reference sequence). The J segment lost 6 bases and the V segment lost 0 bases, leaving 2 bases of the junction unmatched. CDR3: CAWSVRTSGSEQYF. The CDR3 DNA is TGTGCCTGGAGTGTACGGACTAGCGGGAGCGAGCAGTACTTC.

This chain connects TRBV18 to TRBJ1-1, with no clear D. Deletions cut 6 bases from V and 0 bases from J, with 11 bases between. This CDR3 comprises 14 residues. Germline loops: CDR1 KGHSH, CDR2 LQKENI. The CDR3 nucleotides are TGTGCCAGCTCCCCCAGGACGGTGAACACTGAAGCTTTCTTT. This encodes CASSPRTVNTEAFF.

This chain joins TRBV30 and TRBJ2-7, with 7 bases fitting TRBD2. V shed 2 bases, J shed 4 bases, and the junction held 2 bases outside the gene matches. The germline gives CDR1 GTSNPN, CDR2 SVGIG (reference sequence). The CDR3 has 12 amino acids. CDR3 bases: TGTGCCTGGAGTCCCGGGGGGTACGAGCAGTACTTC. Its protein is CAWSPGGYEQYF.

The J gene is TRBJ1-5, the V gene TRBV27; 7 bases are shared with TRBD1. The V and J ends lost 5 bases and 7 bases, in that order; junction bases with no gene match: 8. The germline CDR1 and CDR2 sequences are MNHEY and SMNVEV (reference sequence). This CDR3 comprises 14 residues. The CDR3 nucleotides are TGTGCCAGCAGTAAGACAGGGCTTAGGCAGCCCCAGCATTTT. This translates into CASSKTGLRQPQHF.

In this sample, this clone turned up a few times. The V gene is TRBV27, the J gene TRBJ2-4; unclear D gene. In germline, CDR1 is MNHEY, CDR2 SMNVEV (reference sequence). The CDR3 has 15 residues. Trimming took off 5 bases at V and 0 bases at J, with 11 bases between the two ends. CDR3 protein: CASSPGLGAKNIQYF. The CDR3 bases are TGTGCCAGCAGTCCCGGCCTCGGAGCCAAAAACATTCAGTACTTC.

V gene TRBV27 combines with J gene TRBJ2-7, with TRBD2 matching 12 bases. Germline CDR1 reads MNHEY; CDR2 reads SMNVEV (reference sequence). V shed 5 bases and J 3 bases; nucleotides not matched to a gene: 8. This CDR3 has 16 amino acids. The CDR3 is CASSPFLAGGFYEQYF. The CDR3 coding sequence is TGTGCCAGCAGTCCTTTTCTAGCGGGAGGGTTCTACGAGCAGTACTTC.

V gene TRBV7-9 combines with J gene TRBJ1-2; TRBD1 agrees at 10 bases. The CDR3 sequence is 15 residues long. In germline, CDR1 is SEHNR, CDR2 FQNEAQ (reference sequence). The J segment lost 6 bases and the V segment lost 3 bases, leaving 7 bases of the junction unmatched. The CDR3 bases are TGTGCCAGCAGCTTGGGGACAGGGGCGCACGATGGCTACACCTTC. Translating gives CASSLGTGAHDGYTF.

The chain is built from TRBV6-5 and TRBJ2-2; D unclear. The germline gives CDR1 MNHEY, CDR2 SVGAGI. There are 12 residues in the CDR3. V lost 4 bases, J lost 3 bases, and 3 bases lay in between. The CDR3 loop is CASSSDTGELFF. In DNA, the CDR3 is TGTGCCAGCAGTTCCGACACCGGGGAGCTGTTTTTT.

The chain recombines TRBV7-9 with TRBJ2-3; TRBD1 aligns across 7 bases. The CDR3 loop spans 18 amino acids. V shed 6 bases and J 3 bases; nucleotides not matched to a gene: 18. Germline V gene lookup returns CDR1 SEHNR and CDR2 FQNEAQ (reference sequence). The CDR3 region is CASRPPGPRQGSTDTQYF. The DNA of the CDR3 is TGTGCCAGCAGGCCGCCGGGACCCAGACAGGGTTCGACAGATACGCAGTATTTT.

The CDR3 spells CASSLVSLAGGSDEQYF. As DNA, the CDR3 is TGTGCCAGCAGCTTAGTATCGTTAGCGGGAGGGTCTGACGAGCAGTACTTC. V gene TRBV7-2 combines with J gene TRBJ2-7; TRBD2 agrees at 11 bases. V lost 1 base, J lost 5 bases, and 10 bases stayed unmatched. The germline CDR1 and CDR2 sequences are SGHTA and FQGNSA. The length of the CDR3 is 17 residues.

The rearrangement links TRBV6-1 to TRBJ2-1, with D perhaps matching TRBD2 (6 bases). V lost 11 bases to trimming and J lost 4 bases, with 15 bases between them. Germline V gives CDR1 MNHNS, CDR2 SASEGT. The CDR3 contains 13 residues. The CDR3 DNA sequence: TGTGCCGCCTCTACCGGAGGGTACAATGAGCAGTTCTTC. Translation gives CAASTGGYNEQFF.

The genes are TRBV27 and TRBJ2-5; D may be TRBD2 (6 bases). Germline V gene data show CDR1 as MNHEY and CDR2 as SMNVEV (reference sequence). The CDR3 totals 14 residues. V lost 1 base and J lost 4, with 10 bases in between. The CDR3 protein is CASSLLGGLETQYF. The CDR3 DNA sequence: TGTGCCAGCAGTTTATTGGGAGGACTAGAGACCCAGTACTTC.

V is TRBV7-9 and J is TRBJ2-6, with 8 bases that match TRBD1. V shed 8 bases, J shed 0 bases, and the junction held 3 bases outside the gene matches. This CDR3 is built from 15 residues. CDR1 is SEHNR and CDR2 is FQNEAQ in the germline V gene (reference sequence). The CDR3: CASGQGSSGANVLTF. In DNA form, the CDR3 reads TGTGCCAGCGGACAGGGTAGCTCTGGGGCCAACGTCCTGACTTTC.

This clone turned up a few times. The V gene is TRBV7-9, the J gene TRBJ2-3; 8 nucleotides agree with TRBD2. Germline values: CDR1 SEHNR, CDR2 FQNEAQ (reference sequence). The trim removed 5 bases at V and 1 base at J, leaving 2 bases unmatched. The CDR3 runs 14 residues. CDR3 in amino acids: CASSTTSGTDTQYF. The CDR3 DNA reads as TGTGCCAGCAGCACGACTAGCGGCACAGATACGCAGTATTTT.